A single sample is the source of the 5 T cell receptor beta chains below, sequenced in a study of blood T cell repertoires in COVID-19. Measured with immunoSEQ multiplex PCR; TCRdb has only the in-frame clones, and not every one. The table has a few hundred thousand clones, 80% to 90% seen once; the top ten hold roughly 4%. The source material was PBMCs or T cells enriched from blood (not recorded which). The receptors were sampled from a woman younger than 45 who had recovered from COVID-19.

The chain joins TRBV10-3 to TRBJ2-7; 8 bases are a match to TRBD1. Germline CDR1 is ENHRY and CDR2 is SYGVKD. This CDR3 has 15 amino acids. Trimming cost V 6 bases and J 1 base; bases outside gene matches: 8. The CDR3 DNA reads as TGTGCCATCAGGACCTTGACAGGGGCATCCTACGAGCAGTACTTC. Translated: CAIRTLTGASYEQYF.

This chain joins TRBV6-5 and TRBJ2-1; D is perhaps TRBD2 (6 bases). V gave up 7 bases and J gave up 8 bases, with 18 bases separating them. CDR1 and CDR2 from the germline V gene are MNHEY and SVGAGI. This CDR3 has 14 residues. The CDR3 loop is CASIGAGKFYEQFF. In DNA, the CDR3 is TGTGCCAGCATCGGGGCGGGGAAGTTCTATGAGCAGTTCTTC.

The V gene is TRBV7-9, the J gene TRBJ1-2; TRBD1 might be the D (5 bases). V shed 6 bases and J shed 3 bases, with 17 bases lying between them. From germline, CDR1 is SEHNR and CDR2 FQNEAQ (reference sequence). The CDR3 is 15 residues long. The CDR3 loop is CASRRDSSGDYGYTF. The CDR3 DNA reads TGTGCCAGCAGGCGAGACAGTTCCGGAGACTATGGCTACACCTTC.

The J gene is TRBJ2-3, the V gene TRBV4-1; TRBD2 matches 9 bases. Germline V gene lookup returns CDR1 MGHRA and CDR2 YSYEKL. V trimming: 1 base; J trimming: 3 bases; junction bases outside the gene matches: 8. The CDR3 covers 17 residues. CDR3 protein: CASSQGFLAGRTDTQYF. The CDR3 DNA reads TGCGCCAGCAGCCAAGGATTTCTAGCGGGGAGGACAGATACGCAGTATTTT.

The chain is built from TRBV5-1 and TRBJ2-5; 11 bases match TRBD2. J gave up 5 bases and V 0 bases, and 3 bases lay outside the gene matches. The CDR3 length is 15 residues. Germline CDR1 SGHRS, CDR2 YFSETQ. The CDR3 bases are TGCGCCAGCAGCTTGGCTAGCGGGGGGCGGGAGACCCAGTACTTC. This gives the protein CASSLASGGRETQYF.